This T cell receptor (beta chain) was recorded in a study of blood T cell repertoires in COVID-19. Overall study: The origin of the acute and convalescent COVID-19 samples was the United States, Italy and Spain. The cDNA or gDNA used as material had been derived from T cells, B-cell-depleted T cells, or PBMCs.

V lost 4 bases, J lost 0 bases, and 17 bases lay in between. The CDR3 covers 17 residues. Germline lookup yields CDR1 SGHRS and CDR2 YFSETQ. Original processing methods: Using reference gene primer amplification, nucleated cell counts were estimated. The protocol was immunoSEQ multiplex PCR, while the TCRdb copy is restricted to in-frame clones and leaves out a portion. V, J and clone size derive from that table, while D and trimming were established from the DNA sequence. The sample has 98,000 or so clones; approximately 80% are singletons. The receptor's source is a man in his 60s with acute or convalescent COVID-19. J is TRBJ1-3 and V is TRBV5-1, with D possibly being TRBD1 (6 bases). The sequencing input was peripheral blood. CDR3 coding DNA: TGCGCCAGCAGCCAGACCCGGAGGACAGACTCTGGAAACACCATATATTTT. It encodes CASSQTRRTDSGNTIYF.